These 28 T cell receptor beta chains originate from one sample sequenced in a study of regulatory T cells in long-lasting Graves disease. Time point here: newly diagnosed GD, antithyroid drugs for less than 3 months. The TCR library was prepared using RNA isolated from PBMCs. HTBI primers from iRepertoire and Arm-PCR of CDR3 regions yielded the TCR beta libraries. TCRdb itself ran the multiplex PCR reads through MiXCR, one entry per CDR3 protein. The data contain 350,000 to 500,000 distinct CDR3 sequences, 16% of them seen just once; the ten biggest clones take up under 30%. Separately, the same data were catalogued under a study of T cells in Graves' hyperthyroidism and ophthalmopathy.

The sample was peripheral blood mononuclear cells (PBMCs), taken at new diagnosis, from a patient treated with antithyroid drugs. All receptors derive from a woman aged 18-30 years with Graves disease.

A word on this clonotype: A much larger clone lies a single base off, so this may be a read error. The J gene is TRBJ2-1, the V gene TRBV18, with 8 bases lining up with TRBD1. The CDR3 runs 14 residues. CDR1 is KGHSH and CDR2 is LQKENI in the germline V gene. The CDR3 sequence is CASSPGRGPNEQSF. The CDR3 region has the DNA TGTGCCAGCTCACCTGGCAGGGGGCCCAATGAGCAGTCCTTC.

This rearrangement joins TRBV10-2 to TRBJ2-6; D ambiguous. CDR3 length: 17 amino acids. CDR1 is WSHSY and CDR2 is SAAADI in the germline V gene. Trimming removed 4 bases from V and 0 bases from J, with 13 bases in between. As DNA, the CDR3 is TGCGCCAGCAGTGGGCAGGTACTTAACTCTGGGGCCAACGTCCTGACTTTC. Its translation: CASSGQVLNSGANVLTF.

The CDR3 loop reads CASRASGSPTGELFF. CDR3 in DNA: TGTGCCAGCCGGGCCAGCGGGAGCCCCACCGGGGAGCTGTTTTTT. The rearrangement links TRBV7-3 to TRBJ2-2; 8 positions match TRBD2. The CDR3 covers 15 residues. Germline loops: CDR1 SGHTA, CDR2 FQGTGA. V lost 8 bases and J lost 4; bases outside the gene matches: 9.

This clonotype appeared many times. This rearrangement joins TRBV28 to TRBJ2-7; possible D gene TRBD1, 6 bases. The CDR3 has 13 amino acids. Germline-derived CDR1 and CDR2 are MDHEN and SYDVKM. The ends were cut back, 10 bases at V and 0 bases at J, with 13 bases in the middle. The CDR3 protein is CAIRTVSSYEQYF. The DNA for the CDR3 is TGTGCCATCAGGACAGTCAGCTCCTACGAGCAGTACTTC.

Regarding this clonotype: A much larger clone lies a single base off, so this may be a read error. The gene calls are TRBV6-1 and TRBJ1-1, with D unresolved. The CDR3 runs 14 residues. V was pared by 7 bases and J by 9 bases, with 21 bases between. CDR1 and CDR2 (germline): MNHNS, SASEGT. Here the CDR3 reads CASIRSGGITKAFF. Written as DNA, the CDR3 is TGTGCCAGCATCCGGTCGGGTGGAATAACTAAAGCTTTCTTT.

This clonotype was detected many times. The chain joins TRBV7-9 to TRBJ2-1; TRBD1 aligns across 9 bases. After removal of 5 bases from V and 11 bases from J, the junction contained 7 bases not matched to a gene. This CDR3 spans 13 amino acids. Germline CDR1 and CDR2: SEHNR and FQNEAQ (reference sequence). The CDR3 region is CASSLRDRAQQFF. In DNA form, the CDR3 reads TGTGCCAGCAGCCTCAGGGACAGGGCACAGCAGTTCTTC.

This clonotype was detected ten times or more. This chain uses TRBV20-1 with TRBJ2-7, with 7 bases fitting TRBD2. After removal of 6 bases from V and 3 bases from J, the junction contained 14 bases not matched to a gene. The germline V gene has CDR1 DFQATT and CDR2 SNEGSKA (reference sequence). This CDR3 has 15 residues. The DNA of the CDR3 is TGCAGTGCCCCAGGTCGGCGGGAGAAAGACTACGAGCAGTACTTC. Its protein product is CSAPGRREKDYEQYF.

This clonotype was observed a single time. This likely came from a read error, as a far larger clone is one base away. The J gene is TRBJ2-4, the V gene TRBV7-2, with D possibly being TRBD2 (6 bases). This CDR3 is 14 amino acids long. The V and J ends lost 11 bases and 13 bases respectively, with 27 bases between them. CDR1 and CDR2 from the germline V gene are SGHTA and FQGNSA. The CDR3 bases are TGTGCCGGGACTGCGCTGAGCTCCTACAATGAGCAGTACTTC. Translation gives CAGTALSSYNEQYF.

This clonotype was counted a few times. The rearrangement joins TRBV28 to TRBJ1-2; D is possibly TRBD1 (6 bases). The V end lost 8 bases, the J end lost 2 bases, and 6 bases lay between the germline ends. The CDR3 spans 11 residues. Germline V lookup: CDR1 MDHEN, CDR2 SYDVKM. The CDR3: CASGTNYGYTF. CDR3 sequence (DNA): TGTGCCAGCGGGACAAACTATGGCTACACCTTC.

Turning to this clonotype: It may be a read error: a sequence one base away is much more abundant. This chain uses TRBV20-1 with TRBJ1-1, with TRBD1 matching over 8 bases. CDR1 and CDR2 (germline): DFQATT, SNEGSKA (reference sequence). The ends lost 5 bases at V and 0 bases at J; junction bases unmatched: 8. The CDR3 is 15 amino acids. The CDR3 is CSAGLDRGLNTEAFF. CDR3 nucleotide sequence: TGCAGTGCTGGACTCGACAGGGGCCTGAACACTGAAGCTTTCTTT.

This clonotype was found many times. The chain carries TRBV29-1 and TRBJ2-3, with 10 nucleotides matching TRBD1. The CDR3 is 14 residues long. The V gene end was trimmed by 6 bases and the J gene end by 4 bases; junction bases not matched to a gene: 7. The germline gives CDR1 SQVTM, CDR2 ANQGSEA. CDR3 loop: CSVKGDRGPDTQYF. The CDR3 DNA is TGCAGCGTAAAAGGGGACAGGGGTCCAGATACGCAGTATTTT.

Many counts were recorded for this clonotype. As DNA, the CDR3 is TGTGCCAGCAGACTAGCGGGGGCGCAAGAGACCCAGTACTTC. It encodes CASRLAGAQETQYF. The J gene is TRBJ2-5, the V gene TRBV28, with 11 nucleotides matching TRBD2. Germline trimming cut 6 bases from V and 2 bases from J; bases unmatched to any gene: 2. CDR1 and CDR2 from the germline V gene are MDHEN and SYDVKM. The CDR3 extends over 14 amino acids.

This clonotype was seen ten or more times. V gene TRBV5-1 combines with J gene TRBJ2-3; D possibly corresponds to TRBD2 (5 bases). The CDR3 has 14 residues. CDR1 is SGHRS and CDR2 is YFSETQ in the germline V gene. Trimming took 4 bases from V and 2 from J, leaving 11 bases between them. CDR3 region: CASSIATNTDTQYF. CDR3 nucleotides: TGCGCCAGCAGCATAGCGACAAACACAGATACGCAGTATTTT.

The V gene is TRBV19, the J gene TRBJ2-5; weak D call: TRBD2 (6 bases). The length of the CDR3 is 15 residues. Germline CDR1 LNHDA, CDR2 SQIVND (reference sequence). The V end was cut by 3 bases, the J end by 5 bases, with 16 bases between. The CDR3 sequence is CASSILGTGAETQYF. The CDR3 DNA follows: TGTGCCAGTAGTATCTTGGGGACTGGAGCTGAGACCCAGTACTTC.

The sample holds many counts of this clonotype. The rearrangement joins TRBV20-1 to TRBJ2-7, with D possibly matching TRBD2 (7 bases). Looked up from germline, CDR1 is DFQATT and CDR2 is SNEGSKA (reference sequence). The V end was cut by 6 bases, the J end by 4 bases, with 19 bases between. This CDR3 is 14 amino acids long. CDR3 sequence: CSALGAGDNYEQYF. The CDR3 nucleotides read TGCAGTGCCTTGGGGGCGGGAGATAATTACGAGCAGTACTTC.

The sample holds many counts of this clonotype. This chain links TRBV20-1 with TRBJ2-1; D uncertain. This CDR3 has 14 amino acids. Germline V gene data show CDR1 as DFQATT and CDR2 as SNEGSKA (reference sequence). V was shortened by 2 bases and J by 4 bases, with 12 bases between the two germline ends. The CDR3 bases are TGCAGTGCTAGAATTGGACGGTTATACAATGAGCAGTTCTTC. Translating it yields CSARIGRLYNEQFF.

This clonotype was detected many times. The chain recombines TRBV27 with TRBJ2-1, with TRBD2 matching over 9 bases. Germline V gene data show CDR1 as MNHEY and CDR2 as SMNVEV (reference sequence). The CDR3 length is 17 residues. Trimming cost V 6 bases and J 7 bases; bases outside gene matches: 16. CDR3 nucleotides: TGTGCCAGCAGGGGGGGGAGGGGTGCGGGGGGGAGGAATGAGCAGTTCTTC. Translating it yields CASRGGRGAGGRNEQFF.

The chain couples TRBV9 to TRBJ1-1; TRBD1 might be the D (6 bases). The CDR3 runs 15 residues. The germline V gene encodes CDR1 SGDLS and CDR2 YYNGEE. Trimming stripped 3 bases from V and 3 bases from J, with 15 bases between. CDR3 sequence (DNA): TGTGCCAGCAGCGGAGGCAGGGGTCTAGACACTGAAGCTTTCTTT. Translated, it gives CASSGGRGLDTEAFF.

This clonotype was seen a few times. The rearrangement joins TRBV6-1 to TRBJ2-3; D gene unclear. V was cut by 6 bases and J by 4 bases, with 20 bases left in between. The CDR3 sequence is 16 residues long. Germline V gene lookup returns CDR1 MNHNS and CDR2 SASEGT. This CDR3 reads CASSYGLSELADTQYF. The CDR3 DNA reads TGTGCCAGCAGCTATGGGCTTAGTGAGTTAGCAGATACGCAGTATTTT.

This clonotype appeared a few times. V usage is TRBV9 and J usage is TRBJ2-5; D unclear. This CDR3 has 15 amino acids. CDR1 is SGDLS and CDR2 is YYNGEE in the germline V gene. V dropped 0 bases and J dropped 1 base, with 10 bases sitting between them. The CDR3 DNA is TGTGCCAGCAGCGTAGACTCTTGGGGCCAAGAGACCCAGTACTTC. Its protein is CASSVDSWGQETQYF.

This clonotype was counted at least ten times. V is TRBV12-3 or TRBV12-4 and J is TRBJ2-7, with D possibly TRBD1 on 6 matching bases. The CDR3 spans 17 residues. Deletions cut 5 bases from V and 6 bases from J, with 26 bases between. CDR3 bases: TGTGCCAGCAGTGAGTTGCCGCCAGGGGTTGGGGGTACCGAGCAGTACTTC. Amino acids: CASSELPPGVGGTEQYF.

V is TRBV9 and J is TRBJ2-1; weak D call: TRBD1 (6 bases). Germline loops: CDR1 SGDLS, CDR2 YYNGEE. The CDR3 extends over 13 amino acids. With 6 bases removed from V and 4 bases from J, the gap between germline ends came to 11 bases. CDR3 in amino acids: CASTPGAYNEQFF. In nucleotides, the CDR3 is TGTGCCAGCACACCAGGGGCGTACAATGAGCAGTTCTTC.

This chain links TRBV5-1 with TRBJ2-7; 9 nucleotides align to TRBD1. The J segment lost 5 bases and the V segment lost 1 base, leaving 16 bases of the junction unmatched. Germline V gives CDR1 SGHRS, CDR2 YFSETQ. The CDR3 extends over 18 amino acids. CDR3 amino acids: CASSLRNSGQGRRNEQYF. The CDR3 DNA is TGCGCCAGCAGCTTGAGAAATTCGGGACAGGGAAGGAGGAACGAGCAGTACTTC.

This clonotype was found a few times. V and J are TRBV5-1 and TRBJ2-7; 10 bases fit TRBD1. The CDR3 spans 16 residues. Germline V CDR1 and CDR2: SGHRS, YFSETQ. V shed 0 bases, J shed 4 bases, and the junction held 7 bases outside the gene matches. CDR3 bases: TGCGCCAGCAGCTTGGGTCCTATGGGACAGGGGTACGAGCAGTACTTC. This codes for CASSLGPMGQGYEQYF.

This clonotype has a count of ten or more. CDR3 nucleotides: TGTGCCAGCTCACCGGTCATAGGGGGAACGGCGAACACTGAAGCTTTCTTT. This sequence encodes CASSPVIGGTANTEAFF. The chain recombines TRBV18 with TRBJ1-1; possible D gene TRBD1, 6 bases. The germline CDR1 and CDR2 sequences are KGHSH and LQKENI. Trimming left V 3 bases short and J 1 base short, with 18 bases between. The CDR3 spans 17 residues.

This clonotype was detected ten times or more. CDR3 sequence (DNA): TGTGCCAGCAGCTTTTTCCGTTTCGGGACTAGCGGGAGCATCAATGAGCAGTTCTTC. This gives the protein CASSFFRFGTSGSINEQFF. The chain has TRBV7-2 and TRBJ2-1; 14 bases agree with TRBD2. The CDR3 runs to 19 residues. Germline lookup yields CDR1 SGHTA and CDR2 FQGNSA. J gave up 6 bases and V 3 bases, and 13 bases lay outside the gene matches.

Ten or more counts support this clonotype. The V gene is TRBV6-1, the J gene TRBJ2-5, with D possibly being TRBD1 (6 bases). The CDR3 is made up of 12 amino acids. The germline V gene encodes CDR1 MNHNS and CDR2 SASEGT. The ends were cut back, 6 bases at V and 6 bases at J, with 11 bases in the middle. The CDR3 DNA follows: TGTGCCAGCAGGAGGGACACCCAGACCCAGTACTTC. It codes for CASRRDTQTQYF.

This clonotype was counted a few times. The chain is built from TRBV7-3 and TRBJ2-1; 9 bases are a match to TRBD2. Per the germline V gene, CDR1 is SGHTA and CDR2 is FQGTGA. This CDR3 is built from 19 residues. The trim removed 0 bases at V and 2 bases at J, leaving 11 bases unmatched. This CDR3 is CASSLTPSVAGGPYNEQFF. The DNA of the CDR3 is TGTGCCAGCAGCTTAACGCCCAGCGTGGCGGGAGGGCCCTACAATGAGCAGTTCTTC.